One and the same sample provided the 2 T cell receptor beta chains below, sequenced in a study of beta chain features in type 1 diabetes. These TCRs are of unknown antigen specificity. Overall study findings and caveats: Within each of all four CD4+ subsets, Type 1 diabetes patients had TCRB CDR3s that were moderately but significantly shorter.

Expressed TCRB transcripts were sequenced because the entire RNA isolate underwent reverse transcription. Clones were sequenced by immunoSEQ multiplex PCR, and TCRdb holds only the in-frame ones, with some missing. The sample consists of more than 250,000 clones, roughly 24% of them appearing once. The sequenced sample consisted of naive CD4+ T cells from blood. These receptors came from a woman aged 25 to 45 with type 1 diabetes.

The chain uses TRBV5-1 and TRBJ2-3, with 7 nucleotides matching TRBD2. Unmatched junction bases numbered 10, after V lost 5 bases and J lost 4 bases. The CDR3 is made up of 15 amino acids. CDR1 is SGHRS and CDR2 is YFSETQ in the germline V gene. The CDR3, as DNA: TGCGCCAGCAGGGAGGAACGGACTAGTTCAGATACGCAGTATTTT. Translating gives CASREERTSSDTQYF.

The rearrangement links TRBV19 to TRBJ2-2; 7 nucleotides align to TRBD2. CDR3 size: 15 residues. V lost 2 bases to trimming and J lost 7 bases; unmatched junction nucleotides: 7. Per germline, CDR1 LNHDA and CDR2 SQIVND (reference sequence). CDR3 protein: CASSIRGRADGELFF. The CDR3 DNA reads TGTGCCAGTAGTATACGTGGGAGGGCCGACGGGGAGCTGTTTTTT.